The subject of this entry is one T cell receptor beta chain. Clones were read by immunoSEQ multiplex PCR, and TCRdb kept only the in-frame ones, dropping some. The table shows approximately 80,000 clones, with 89% occurring only once. This specimen comes from a study of technical replicates of blood from a few donors. V shed 5 bases, J shed 6 bases, and the junction held 7 bases outside the gene matches. In germline, CDR1 is MNHEY, CDR2 SMNVEV (reference sequence). CDR3 length equals 14 residues. Sequencing was done on a sample of T cells isolated from PBMCs. The receptor's source is a human donor in good health. This rearrangement joins TRBV27 to TRBJ1-5, with TRBD1 matching 7 bases. In DNA, the CDR3 is TGTGCCAGCAGTCCCGACAGGGTTGGTCAGCCCCAGCATTTT. It encodes CASSPDRVGQPQHF.